The next 26 T cell receptor beta chains were all read from a single sample in a study of blood T cells in healthy people across ages. Primers used in a second PCR of roughly 7 to 12 cycles were a sample-barcoded 5' primer and a J-beta primer mix. MiXCR, applied by TCRdb to the 5' RACE reads, yields one record per CDR3 protein. The sample lists about 810,000 distinct CDR3 sequences; roughly 35% were seen once. Sequencing used blood. Receptor source: a young man in good health.

The CDR3 nucleotides are TGCAGCGTTGTTGGGGAATCGGGACCCCTGAGGGAGCAGTACTTC. Its translation is CSVVGESGPLREQYF. This chain connects TRBV29-1 to TRBJ2-5; D is perhaps TRBD1 or TRBD2 (5 bases each). V was pared by 4 bases and J by 11 bases, with 26 bases between. In germline, CDR1 is SQVTM, CDR2 ANQGSEA. This CDR3 region has 15 residues.

The chain has TRBV29-1 and TRBJ1-2; D remains ambiguous. This CDR3 comprises 15 residues. Germline CDR1 reads SQVTM; CDR2 reads ANQGSEA. Deletions cut 0 bases from V and 7 bases from J, with 18 bases between. The CDR3 DNA reads as TGCAGCGTTGAAGATCGGGTAGGGCGGAGGGTTGGCTACACCTTC. Its protein is CSVEDRVGRRVGYTF.

This clonotype was detected many times. The chain uses TRBV5-1 and TRBJ2-1, with a weak D call TRBD2 (5 bases). Germline lookup yields CDR1 SGHRS and CDR2 YFSETQ. The length of the CDR3 is 13 residues. V shed 3 bases and J shed 7 bases, with 11 bases lying between them. The CDR3 DNA is TGCGCCAGCAGCTCGGGGTCGGTTAATGAGCAGTTCTTC. The encoded protein is CASSSGSVNEQFF.

In this sample, this clonotype turned up a few times. The chain has TRBV12-3 or TRBV12-4 and TRBJ1-4; 10 bases align to TRBD1. The J segment lost 7 bases and the V segment lost 5 bases, leaving 7 bases of the junction unmatched. This CDR3 region has 15 residues. The CDR3 sequence is CASSPGTGAGEKLFF. Written as DNA, the CDR3 is TGTGCCAGCAGTCCAGGGACAGGGGCTGGTGAAAAACTGTTTTTT.

In this sample, this clonotype turned up a few times. The genes are TRBV7-2 and TRBJ2-2; D not resolved. The ends were cut back, 1 base at V and 6 bases at J, with 6 bases in the middle. The CDR3 length is 13 residues. The germline V gene encodes CDR1 SGHTA and CDR2 FQGNSA. The CDR3 nucleotides read TGTGCCAGCAGCTTAGATTGGGCCGGGGAGCTGTTTTTT. Its translation is CASSLDWAGELFF.

In its sample, this clonotype was seen many times. The V gene is TRBV6-5, the J gene TRBJ1-2; D is unresolved. CDR1 and CDR2 from the germline V gene are MNHEY and SVGAGI. This CDR3 is built from 14 residues. Trimming removed 2 bases at V and 5 bases at J, with 12 bases between. The CDR3 sequence: CASSYGGSKYGYTF. The CDR3, as DNA: TGTGCCAGCAGTTACGGTGGCAGCAAGTATGGCTACACCTTC.

Ten or more counts support this clonotype. The chain carries TRBV7-8 and TRBJ2-3; 9 nucleotides align to TRBD1. CDR1 is SGHVS, CDR2 FQNEAQ, per germline. The V gene end was trimmed by 7 bases and the J gene end by 6 bases; junction bases not matched to a gene: 8. The CDR3 has 14 amino acids. CDR3 residues: CASNKDRGTDTQYF. CDR3 DNA sequence: TGTGCCAGCAACAAAGACAGGGGGACGGATACGCAGTATTTT.

J is TRBJ2-5 and V is TRBV30, with TRBD1 matching over 8 bases. The V gene end was trimmed by 4 bases and the J gene end by 11 bases; junction bases not matched to a gene: 15. CDR1 is GTSNPN and CDR2 is SVGIG in the germline V gene (reference sequence). The CDR3 length is 14 residues. DNA for the CDR3: TGTGCCTGGACAGGGGGCTTCTCCTACAATGAGCAGTACTTC. Translated: CAWTGGFSYNEQYF.

This clonotype has at least ten counts. This chain joins TRBV10-3 and TRBJ2-5, with 8 bases lining up with TRBD1. Germline CDR1 and CDR2: ENHRY and SYGVKD. This CDR3 region has 11 residues. Trimming removed 9 bases from V and 5 bases from J; junction bases left unmatched: 2. This CDR3 is CAIQGAETQYF. DNA of the CDR3: TGTGCCATTCAGGGGGCTGAGACCCAGTACTTC.

Concerning this clonotype itself: Being one base from a much bigger clone, this may be a read error. This CDR3 is CASSVAGGLHEQFF. The CDR3, as DNA: TGTGCCAGCAGTGTAGCGGGGGGGCTTCATGAGCAGTTCTTC. The genes are TRBV12-3 or TRBV12-4 and TRBJ2-1; 11 bases fit TRBD2. The length of the CDR3 is 14 residues.

This clonotype has only a few counts. The chain combines TRBV20-1 with TRBJ1-6; D possibly corresponds to TRBD1 (5 bases). With 3 bases removed from V and 6 bases from J, the gap between germline ends came to 15 bases. Germline lookup yields CDR1 DFQATT and CDR2 SNEGSKA (reference sequence). This CDR3 is built from 15 residues. The CDR3 coding sequence is TGCAGTGCTAGGAGTTCCGGGACGGGTAATTCACCCCTCCACTTT. It specifies CSARSSGTGNSPLHF.

This clonotype was detected only a few times. The rearrangement uses TRBV4-3 and TRBJ1-3; unclear D gene. V was trimmed by 3 bases and J by 1 base, leaving 13 bases between them. CDR3 length equals 16 residues. From germline, CDR1 is LGHNA and CDR2 YSLEER. The CDR3 DNA reads as TGCGCCAGCAGCCAGGAAAGCCTGTTTTCTGGAAACACCATATATTTT. It encodes CASSQESLFSGNTIYF.

The rearrangement uses TRBV4-1 and TRBJ2-5, with 12 nucleotides matching TRBD2. Trimming removed 4 bases from V and 11 bases from J; junction bases left unmatched: 11. The CDR3 runs 15 residues. Germline V CDR1 and CDR2: MGHRA, YSYEKL. The CDR3 DNA reads TGCGCCAGCAGCCCGCTAGCGGGGGGGGGCGATGAGCAGTACTTC. Encoded protein: CASSPLAGGGDEQYF.

The rearrangement links TRBV20-1 to TRBJ2-4; D remains unclear. The DNA end is more similar to TRBJ2-7, so the J call may be wrong. The CDR3 consists of 11 residues. Germline CDR1 reads DFQATT; CDR2 reads SNEGSKA (reference sequence). CDR3 sequence (DNA): TGCAGTGCTAATATCCGGGACGAGCAGTACTTC. As protein: CSANIRDEQYF.

There are many counts of this clonotype. CDR3 in amino acids: CSASRPDTQYF. In DNA, the CDR3 is TGCAGTGCTAGCAGACCGGATACGCAGTATTTT. The chain employs TRBV20-1 and TRBJ2-3; D uncertain. Trimming took 3 bases from V and 6 from J, leaving 7 bases between them. Germline loops: CDR1 DFQATT, CDR2 SNEGSKA (reference sequence). This CDR3 has 11 amino acids.

Points on this clonotype: Being one base from a much bigger clone, this may be a read error. This chain connects TRBV10-2 to TRBJ2-7; 7 bases agree with TRBD1. This CDR3 region has 12 residues. Per the germline V gene, CDR1 is WSHSY and CDR2 is SAAADI. V lost 6 bases to trimming and J lost 6 bases; unmatched junction nucleotides: 5. CDR3 region: CASRGTDCEQYF. CDR3 DNA sequence: TGCGCCAGCAGAGGGACAGACTGCGAGCAGTACTTC.

The gene calls are TRBV20-1 and TRBJ1-4, with 10 positions matching TRBD1. The CDR3 has 15 amino acids. V lost 0 bases to trimming and J lost 7 bases; unmatched junction nucleotides: 5. Germline CDR1 reads DFQATT; CDR2 reads SNEGSKA (reference sequence). The CDR3 nucleotides read TGCAGTGCTAGAGATCTGGGACAGGGGAGTGAAAAACTGTTTTTT. Protein product: CSARDLGQGSEKLFF.

This clonotype was seen more than once but under ten times. This CDR3 is CASSPLGGLSSYEQYF. The CDR3 bases are TGTGCCAGCTCCCCCCTCGGAGGGTTGAGCTCCTACGAGCAGTACTTC. The V gene is TRBV6-2 or TRBV6-3, the J gene TRBJ2-7; D may be TRBD2 (6 bases). Per germline, CDR1 MNHEY and CDR2 SVGEGT. V lost 8 bases and J 0 bases, leaving 20 bases between the germline ends. The CDR3 has 16 residues.

J is TRBJ2-5 and V is TRBV29-1; D is ambiguous. Germline CDR1 is SQVTM and CDR2 is ANQGSEA. Trimming left V 5 bases short and J 5 bases short, with 6 bases between. The CDR3 loop spans 10 amino acids. In DNA, the CDR3 is TGCAGCGTTACTTGGGAGACCCAGTACTTC. Amino acid sequence: CSVTWETQYF.

Comment on this clonotype: Being one base from a much bigger clone, this may be a read error. The chain recombines TRBV10-3 with TRBJ2-5; D unresolved. The DNA end lines up better with TRBJ2-1; the J call may be wrong. Germline loops: CDR1 ENHRY, CDR2 SYGVKD. This CDR3 region has 14 residues. The CDR3 DNA follows: TGTGCCATCAGTGGGACCGCAATCCAAGAGACCCAGTTCTTC. It encodes CAISGTAIQETQFF.

This clonotype was seen a handful of times. V is TRBV20-1 and J is TRBJ1-1; possible D gene TRBD1, 6 bases. Germline V gene sequence: CDR1 DFQATT, CDR2 SNEGSKA (reference sequence). CDR3 length: 14 amino acids. V lost 1 base to trimming and J lost 3 bases, with 12 bases between them. The CDR3 DNA follows: TGCAGTGCTAGAGCCCGGGACACCTACACTGAAGCTTTCTTT. It specifies CSARARDTYTEAFF.

For this clonotype: A read error may account for a junction end that differs from germline. The chain employs TRBV7-6 and TRBJ1-1; D not certain. The CDR3 loop spans 13 amino acids. CDR1 SGHVS and CDR2 FNYEAQ come from the germline V gene. CDR3 bases: TGTGCCAACAGCTTAGCGGAGGGCACTGAAGCTTTCTTT. Its protein is CANSLAEGTEAFF. Combining the CDR3 with reference TRBV7-6 and TRBJ1-1 gives the whole variable domain GAGVSQSPRYKVTKRGQDVALRCDPISGHVSLYWYRQALGQGPEFLTYFNYEAQQDKSGLPNDRFSAERPEGSISTLTIQRTEQRDSAMYRCANSLAEGTEAFFGQGTRLTVV.

This clonotype was detected a few times. The chain recombines TRBV10-3 with TRBJ2-7; 7 positions match TRBD1. The CDR3 runs 16 residues. V gave up 0 bases and J gave up 7 bases; unmatched junction bases: 12. CDR1 is ENHRY and CDR2 is SYGVKD in the germline V gene. CDR3 nucleotides: TGTGCCATCAGTGAGTCAGGGGGCACAAGTCCTAATGAGCAGTACTTC. It encodes CAISESGGTSPNEQYF.

The rearrangement joins TRBV20-1 to TRBJ2-5, with 10 nucleotides matching TRBD2. There are 14 residues in the CDR3. Unmatched junction bases numbered 0, after V lost 1 base and J lost 1 base. Looked up from germline, CDR1 is DFQATT and CDR2 is SNEGSKA (reference sequence). The CDR3: CSARVAGGQETQYF. In DNA form, the CDR3 reads TGCAGTGCTAGAGTAGCGGGGGGCCAAGAGACCCAGTACTTC.

Worth noting for this clonotype: A single base separates this from a much larger clone, so it may be a read error. This chain links TRBV20-1 with TRBJ2-3; TRBD2 aligns across 7 bases. The germline CDR1 and CDR2 sequences are DFQATT and SNEGSKA (reference sequence). The CDR3 has 15 residues. The CDR3, as DNA: TGCAGTGCCCCTCCGACCGGGACTAACACAGAGACGCAGTATTTT. Translated: CSAPPTGTNTETQYF.

This clonotype has at least ten counts. The chain joins TRBV4-2 to TRBJ2-7; perhaps TRBD2 as D (5 bases). V was pared by 0 bases and J by 7 bases, with 13 bases between. The CDR3 has 14 amino acids. The germline CDR1 and CDR2 sequences are LGHNA and YNFKEQ. The CDR3 DNA is TGTGCCAGCAGCCAAGATTCCGGGATCGGGGAGCAGTACTTC. As protein: CASSQDSGIGEQYF.